Detailed here is one T cell receptor beta chain. The data were taken from a study of memory CD8 T cells in hepatitis C reinfection. The protocol was immunoSEQ multiplex PCR, while the TCRdb copy is restricted to in-frame clones and leaves out a portion. The profile shows approximately 50,000 clones, around nine tenths of them singletons. Time point indicated: pre-reinfection, 55 to 20 weeks before reinfection detection. No in vitro expansion preceded TCR sequencing of the sorted cells. Trimming left V 1 base short and J 2 bases short, with 9 bases between. The CDR3 has 14 residues. Germline CDR1 reads SGDLS; CDR2 reads YYNGEE.

The gene calls are TRBV9 and TRBJ2-5, with D possibly being TRBD2 (6 bases). This sequence originates from a man younger than 35 with hepatitis C virus infection. The sequenced material came from naive CD8+ T cells sorted from blood. Here the CDR3 DNA reads TGTGCCAGCAGCGTAACAGGAGGGCAAGAGACCCAGTACTTC. Translation: CASSVTGGQETQYF.